A single sample gave rise to the 2 T cell receptor beta chains below, sequenced in a study of T cell responses to AZD1222 COVID-19 vaccine. Sequencing used immunoSEQ multiplex PCR; TCRdb keeps in-frame clones, though not all of them. The sample includes about 55,000 clones, around nine tenths seen only once; the top ten take over 12%. The sequencing used peripheral blood, collected on day 0 of AZD1222 vaccination. The receptors stem from an adult in good health.

The V gene is TRBV20-1, the J gene TRBJ1-1; 7 bases align to TRBD1. The CDR3 has 15 residues. Trimming at V came to 3 bases and at J to 1 base, leaving 8 bases not matched to a gene. In germline, CDR1 is DFQATT, CDR2 SNEGSKA (reference sequence). This chain's CDR3 is CSASWTGGQNTEAFF. CDR3 coding DNA: TGCAGTGCTAGTTGGACAGGAGGGCAGAACACTGAAGCTTTCTTT.

A single count supports this clone. The V call is TRBV18, the J call TRBJ1-5; TRBD1 is a possible D gene (5 bases). The V end lost 3 bases, the J end lost 3 bases, and 9 bases lay between the germline ends. The CDR3 is 14 amino acids. CDR1 is KGHSH, CDR2 LQKENI, per germline. The CDR3 spells CASSPDSLNQPQHF. DNA for the CDR3: TGTGCCAGCTCACCTGACAGCCTCAATCAGCCCCAGCATTTT.